This T cell receptor (beta chain) was sequenced during a study of T cells in localized non-small cell lung cancer. Method: immunoSEQ multiplex PCR; TCRdb's copy keeps in-frame clones and lacks some. Among approximately 52,000 clones, roughly 80% were seen once, and the ten largest hold about 17%. The CDR3 consists of 14 residues. Germline V gene lookup returns CDR1 SGHVS and CDR2 FQNEAQ. The germline V and J ends were trimmed by 6 bases and 7 bases, with 15 bases remaining between them. Sequencing was performed on peripheral blood, taken before any cancer treatment. This TCR was sampled from a man aged 40-75 years with stage I squamous cell lung carcinoma. The chain employs TRBV7-8 and TRBJ1-4, with D possibly matching TRBD1 (5 bases). CDR3 sequence (DNA): TGTGCCAGCAGTTTCCAGGGATGGAGTGAAAAACTGTTTTTT. Amino acids: CASSFQGWSEKLFF.